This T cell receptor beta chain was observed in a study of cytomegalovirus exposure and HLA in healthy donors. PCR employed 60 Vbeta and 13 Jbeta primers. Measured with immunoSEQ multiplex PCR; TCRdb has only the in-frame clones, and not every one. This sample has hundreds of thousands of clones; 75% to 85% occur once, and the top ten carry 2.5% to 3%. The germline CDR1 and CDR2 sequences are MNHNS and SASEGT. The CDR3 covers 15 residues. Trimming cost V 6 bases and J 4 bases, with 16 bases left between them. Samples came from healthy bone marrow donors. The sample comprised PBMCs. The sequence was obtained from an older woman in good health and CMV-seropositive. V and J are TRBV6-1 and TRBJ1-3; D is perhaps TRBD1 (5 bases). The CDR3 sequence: CASRHVVSGGNTIYF. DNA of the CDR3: TGTGCCAGCAGGCACGTGGTGTCAGGGGGAAACACCATATATTTT.